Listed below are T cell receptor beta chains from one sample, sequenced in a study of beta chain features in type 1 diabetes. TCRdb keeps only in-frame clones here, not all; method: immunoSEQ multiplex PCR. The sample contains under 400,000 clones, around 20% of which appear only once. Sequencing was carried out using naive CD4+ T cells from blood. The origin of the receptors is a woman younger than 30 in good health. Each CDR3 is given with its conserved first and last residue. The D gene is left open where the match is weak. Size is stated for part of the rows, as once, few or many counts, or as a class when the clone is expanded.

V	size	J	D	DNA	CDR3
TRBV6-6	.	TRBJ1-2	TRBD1	TGTGCCAGCAGTCGGACAGGGGGCGGTAACTATGGCTACACCTTC	CASSRTGGGNYGYTF
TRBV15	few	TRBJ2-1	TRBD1	TGTGCCACCAGCAGACTCCGGGACAGGGTGTACAATGAGCAGTTCTTC	CATSRLRDRVYNEQFF
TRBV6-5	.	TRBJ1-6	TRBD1	TGTGCCAGCAGCAGACAGGGATATAATTCACCCCTCCACTTT	CASSRQGYNSPLHF
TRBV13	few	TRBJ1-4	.	TGTGCCAGCAGCTGGAAACAGGGACATAATGAAAAACTGTTTTTT	CASSWKQGHNEKLFF
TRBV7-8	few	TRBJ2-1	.	TGTGCCAGCAGCTTAAAACGGGAGCCCTACAATGAGCAGTTCTTC	CASSLKREPYNEQFF
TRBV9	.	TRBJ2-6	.	TGTGCCAGCAGCGTAGGGGCGGGGCTCTCTGGGGCCAACGTCCTGACTTTC	CASSVGAGLSGANVLTF
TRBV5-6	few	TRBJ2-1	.	TGTGCCAGCAGCTTGAAGGGGTGGAATGAGCAGTTCTTC	CASSLKGWNEQFF
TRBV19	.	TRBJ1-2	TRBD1	TGTGCCAGGGGACAGGGTGGCTACACCTTC	CARGQGGYTF
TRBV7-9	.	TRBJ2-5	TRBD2	TGTGCCAGCAGCTTCGGGAGCGGGGGCGGGACCCAGTACTTC	CASSFGSGGGTQYF
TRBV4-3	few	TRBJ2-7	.	TGCGCCAGCAGCCCTATTCAGGGGGGTGTGCAGTACTTC	CASSPIQGGVQYF
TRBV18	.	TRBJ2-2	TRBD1	TGTGCCAGCTCACCGCAGGGACAGGTCACCGGGGAGCTGTTTTTT	CASSPQGQVTGELFF
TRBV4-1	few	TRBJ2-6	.	TGCGCCAGCAGCCAAGATCAGTGGTCTGGGGCCAACGTCCTGACTTTC	CASSQDQWSGANVLTF
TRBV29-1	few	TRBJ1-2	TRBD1	TGCAGCGTTGGGTCGCGAGGGACAGGGTATGGCTACACCTTC	CSVGSRGTGYGYTF
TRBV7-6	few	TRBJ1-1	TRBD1	TGTGCCAGCAGCCCAGCGCAGGGGGGAGCTTTCTTT	CASSPAQGGAFF
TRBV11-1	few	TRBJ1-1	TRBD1	TGTGCCAGCACCAAATCAGCGACAGGGGTCACTGAAGCTTTCTTT	CASTKSATGVTEAFF
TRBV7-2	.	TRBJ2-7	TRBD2	TGTGCCAGCAGCTCGCTAGCGGGAGCCACCTACGAGCAGTACTTC	CASSSLAGATYEQYF
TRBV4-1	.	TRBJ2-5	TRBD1	TGCGCCAGCAGCCAAGCGGCACAGGGGGCGCCGGAACAAGAGACCCAGTACTTC	CASSQAAQGAPEQETQYF
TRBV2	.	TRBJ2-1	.	TGTGCCAGCAGTGAAGACAGGGCCACCTACAATGAGCAGTTCTTC	CASSEDRATYNEQFF
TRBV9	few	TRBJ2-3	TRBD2	TGTGCCAGCAGCGTAACGGGCCAGACTAGCGGGAAGGGCCGGGGCACAGATACGCAGTATTTT	CASSVTGQTSGKGRGTDTQYF
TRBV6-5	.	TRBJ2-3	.	TGTGCCAGCAGTTACCGGACAGGCACAGATACGCAGTATTTT	CASSYRTGTDTQYF
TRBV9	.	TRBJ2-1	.	TGTGCCAGCACCCCGTATGCGGGGAGCTCCTACAATGAGCAGTTCTTC	CASTPYAGSSYNEQFF
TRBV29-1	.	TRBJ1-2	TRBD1	TGCAGCTCGCGGACAGGGGGCATGGATGGCTACACCTTC	CSSRTGGMDGYTF
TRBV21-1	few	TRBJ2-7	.	TGTGCCAGCAGCCGGCTCGGGGACAAGGACTACGAGCAGTACTTC	CASSRLGDKDYEQYF
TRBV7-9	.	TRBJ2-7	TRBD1	TGTGCCAGCAGCCCCAGACAGGGGTGGAGCGAGCAGTACTTC	CASSPRQGWSEQYF
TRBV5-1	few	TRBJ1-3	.	TGCGCCAGCAGCTTGGACAGCCCTGGAAACACCATATATTTT	CASSLDSPGNTIYF
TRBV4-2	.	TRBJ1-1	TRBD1	TGTGCCAGCAGCCAGAGTCCGGGACAGGGTTTCACTGAAGCTTTCTTT	CASSQSPGQGFTEAFF
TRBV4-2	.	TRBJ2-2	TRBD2	TGTGCCAGCAGCCAAGATGTGGCTAGCGGGGTGGGCGGGGAGCTGTTTTTT	CASSQDVASGVGGELFF
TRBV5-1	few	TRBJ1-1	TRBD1	TGCGCCAGCAGCTTTCGAGGGACAGGCCTTATGAACACTGAAGCTTTCTTT	CASSFRGTGLMNTEAFF
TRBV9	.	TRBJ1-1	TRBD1	TGTGCCAGCAGCGTGCAGGGGGCGAACACTGAAGCTTTCTTT	CASSVQGANTEAFF
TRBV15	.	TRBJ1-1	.	TGTGCCACCAGCCGAAGCGCGGGGGAGAACACTGAAGCTTTCTTT	CATSRSAGENTEAFF
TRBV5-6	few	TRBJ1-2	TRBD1	TGTGCCAGCAGCTACTCGGGACAGGGGAACTATGGCTACACCTTC	CASSYSGQGNYGYTF
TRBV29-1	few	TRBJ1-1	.	TGCAGCGCATCCCAACTAGCGAACACTGAAGCTTTCTTT	CSASQLANTEAFF
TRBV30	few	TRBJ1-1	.	TGTGCCTGGAGGGGGAGCGGCGGGAAAAACACTGAAGCTTTCTTT	CAWRGSGGKNTEAFF
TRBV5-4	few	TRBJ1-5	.	TGTGCCAGCAGCCAAGATCGGAGCAATCAGCCCCAGCATTTT	CASSQDRSNQPQHF
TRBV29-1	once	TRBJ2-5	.	TGCAGCGTCCCCGGGGAGACCCAGTACTTC	CSVPGETQYF
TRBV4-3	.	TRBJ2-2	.	TGCGCCAGCAGCCGAGTCCCCACCGGGGAGCTGTTTTTT	CASSRVPTGELFF
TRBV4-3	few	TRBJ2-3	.	TGCGCCAGCAGCCAGACCCGAGGAACGCAGTATTTT	CASSQTRGTQYF
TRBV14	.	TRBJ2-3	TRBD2	TGTGCCAGCAGCCAAGAGAGGCGGGGGTCCACAGATACGCAGTATTTT	CASSQERRGSTDTQYF
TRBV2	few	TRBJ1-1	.	TGTGCCAGCCTCGTCGAACTAAACACTGAAGCTTTCTTT	CASLVELNTEAFF
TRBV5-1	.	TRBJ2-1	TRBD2	TGCGCCAGCAGCTTTTCGGGCGGGGGGGCCATTGAGCAGTTCTTC	CASSFSGGGAIEQFF
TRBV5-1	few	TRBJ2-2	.	TGCGCCAGCAGACAGGACGGCACCGGGGAGCTGTTTTTT	CASRQDGTGELFF
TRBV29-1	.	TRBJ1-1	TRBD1	TGCAGCGTAGAAAAAGACAGGGGGAACACTGAAGCTTTCTTT	CSVEKDRGNTEAFF
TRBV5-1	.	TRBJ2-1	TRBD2	TGCGCCAGCAGCTCGCAGCTAGCGGGGGCCTACAATGAGCAGTTCTTC	CASSSQLAGAYNEQFF
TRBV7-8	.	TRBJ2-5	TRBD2	TGTGCCAGCAGCCATCGGGGGGGAATCCAAGAGACCCAGTACTTC	CASSHRGGIQETQYF
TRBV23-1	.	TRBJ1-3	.	TGCGCCAGCAGTCAACCCCCCGACAGATACTCTGGAAACACCATATATTTT	CASSQPPDRYSGNTIYF
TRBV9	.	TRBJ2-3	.	TGTGCCAGCAGTTTTCCTAGCACACCAGATACGCAGTATTTT	CASSFPSTPDTQYF
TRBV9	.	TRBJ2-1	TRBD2	TGTGCCAGCAGCGGACCGGGAGGCAGCTCCTACAATGAGCAGTTCTTC	CASSGPGGSSYNEQFF
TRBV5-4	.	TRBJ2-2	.	TGTGCCAGCAGCTTCTGGGGAGGCGGGGAGCTGTTTTTT	CASSFWGGGELFF
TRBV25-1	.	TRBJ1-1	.	TGTGCCAGCAGTGGGTGGACAGAGAACACTGAAGCTTTCTTT	CASSGWTENTEAFF
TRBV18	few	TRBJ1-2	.	TGTGCCAGCTCACCATCGGTGATCCCCTGGCGGGACTATGGCTACACCTTC	CASSPSVIPWRDYGYTF
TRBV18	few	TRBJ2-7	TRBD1	TGTGCCAGCTCACCACAGCAGGGGGCTTCCTACGAGCAGTACTTC	CASSPQQGASYEQYF
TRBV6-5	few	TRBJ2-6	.	TGTGCCAGCAGTCACAGGGAAGTGGGGGCCAACGTCCTGACTTTC	CASSHREVGANVLTF
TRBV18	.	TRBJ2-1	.	TGTGCCAGCTCACCGGGCCAGGGGCCCTACAATGAGCAGTTCTTC	CASSPGQGPYNEQFF
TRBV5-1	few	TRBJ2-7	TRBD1	TGCGCCAGCAGCTCCACAGGGGACGAGCAGTACTTC	CASSSTGDEQYF